This TCR beta chain emerged from a study of T cell repertoires in cytomegalovirus infection. Study at large: It can be stated that public TCR beta signatures indicated CMV infection as well as a matching HLA type. Study-level points and caveats: In two of eight donors, the top clonotype was HLA-C-restricted CMV-specific.

This clonotype was counted ten times or more. What it binds is not known. The J segment lost 4 bases and the V segment lost 3 bases, leaving 3 bases of the junction unmatched. Germline V lookup: CDR1 SEHNR, CDR2 FQNEAQ (reference sequence). The CDR3 extends over 14 amino acids. MiXCR, run by TCRdb on the reads, gives a single entry per CDR3 protein. The sample shows approximately 500,000 distinct CDR3 sequences, approximately 16% of them seen only once. The V and J genes are TRBV7-9 and TRBJ2-3; 8 bases fit TRBD1. What was sequenced was CD8+ T cells from PBMCs. The TCR was taken from a human donor in good health (CMV status not recorded). Some clones in this sample may be carry-over from other donors' samples. The CDR3 spells CASSFSGGSDTQYF. CDR3 coding DNA: TGTGCCAGCAGCTTTTCAGGGGGCTCAGATACGCAGTATTTT.